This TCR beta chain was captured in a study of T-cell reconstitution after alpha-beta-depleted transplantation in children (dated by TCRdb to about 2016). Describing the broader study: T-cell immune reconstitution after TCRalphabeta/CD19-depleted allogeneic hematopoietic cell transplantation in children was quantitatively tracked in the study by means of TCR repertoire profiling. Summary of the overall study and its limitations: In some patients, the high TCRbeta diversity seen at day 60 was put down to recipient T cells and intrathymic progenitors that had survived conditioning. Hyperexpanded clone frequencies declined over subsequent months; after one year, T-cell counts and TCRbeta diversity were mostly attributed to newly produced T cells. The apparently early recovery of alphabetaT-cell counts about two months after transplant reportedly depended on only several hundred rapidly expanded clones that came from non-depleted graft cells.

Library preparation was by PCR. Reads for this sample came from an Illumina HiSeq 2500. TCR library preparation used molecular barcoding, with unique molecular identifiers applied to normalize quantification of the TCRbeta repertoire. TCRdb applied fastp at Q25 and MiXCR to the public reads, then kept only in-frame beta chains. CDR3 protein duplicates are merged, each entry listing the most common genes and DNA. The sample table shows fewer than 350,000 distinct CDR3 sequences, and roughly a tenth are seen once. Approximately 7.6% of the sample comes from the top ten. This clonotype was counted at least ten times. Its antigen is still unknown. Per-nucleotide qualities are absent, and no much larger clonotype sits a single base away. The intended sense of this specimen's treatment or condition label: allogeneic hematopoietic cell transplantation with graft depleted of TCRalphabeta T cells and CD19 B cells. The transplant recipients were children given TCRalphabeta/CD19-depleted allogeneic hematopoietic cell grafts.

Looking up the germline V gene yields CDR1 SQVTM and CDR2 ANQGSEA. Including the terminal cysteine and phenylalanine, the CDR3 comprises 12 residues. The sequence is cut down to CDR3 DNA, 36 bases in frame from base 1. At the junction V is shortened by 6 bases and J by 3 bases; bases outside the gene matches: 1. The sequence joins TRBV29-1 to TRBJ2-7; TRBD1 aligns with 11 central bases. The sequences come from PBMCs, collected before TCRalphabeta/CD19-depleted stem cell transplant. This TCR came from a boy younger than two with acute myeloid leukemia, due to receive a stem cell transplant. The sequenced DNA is TGCAGCGTGGGGACAGGGGGCTACGAGCAGTACTTC. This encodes CSVGTGGYEQYF.